The T cell receptor beta chain described here comes from a study of T cell responses to AZD1222 COVID-19 vaccine (dated by TCRdb to the early 2020s). For the wider study: A total of 233 trial participants underwent TCR sequencing, of whom more than 200 had received two doses of AZD1222 and roughly 26 had received two doses of the MenACWY control vaccine. Trial participants were enrolled into age subgroups of 18-55, 56-69 and 70-plus years, which contained about 150, 27 and 61 TCR-sequenced participants, respectively. Here is what the overall study found, with its caveats: Participants were mostly white British, with more females than males. The authors suggested clonal diversity may have been underestimated. Conclusions about previously exposed vaccinees were limited because only a handful of AZD1222 recipients were SARS-CoV-2 seropositive at baseline. The 56-69-year group was small, and its depth increase did not reach significance, likely because of low power. Because no samples from the day 14 peak response were available, repertoires could be characterized only after the peak T cell response. A significant rise in spike-specific TCR breadth and depth was observed after two AZD1222 doses relative to day 0 and relative to MenACWY recipients. Nearly half of unique spike-specific TCRs reportedly recognized epitopes outside regions mutated in the B.1.351 and B.1.1.7 variants. The whole spike protein was spanned by vaccine-associated CD4 TCRs, and dominant responses were seen in regions 160-218 and 743-854.

The CDR3 regions of human TCRbeta chains were subjected to immunosequencing. The paper's processing steps were these. Repertoire TCRs were checked for matches against a reference library of SARS-CoV-2-specific TCRs that had been generated using the MIRA antigen-specificity platform. Breadth meant the fraction of unique TCRs that were SARS-CoV-2-associated, whereas depth meant the fraction of total T cells that were SARS-CoV-2-associated. Using the MIRA data, each spike-specific TCR was mapped to the spike region that the TCR reacts to and placed in a CD4 or CD8 class. Log10-transformed breadth and depth values were compared by one-way ANOVA with Sidak's multiple comparisons tests. As stored in TCRdb, this immuneACCESS dataset retains in-frame rearrangements with V and J assigned. A fraction of the clones does not appear; measured against another copy, unresolved V genes explain less than half of the discrepancy, and the remainder lacks a known reason. Clonal size and the V and J genes are those of that table, whereas D and trimming came from the DNA. The sample table lists roughly 160,000 clones, 87% of them with a count of one. 0.85% to 1.2% of the sample rests with the top ten.

A note on this clone: Its antigen is currently not known. Base quality data are lacking; no much larger clone is found one base away.

Reading the label with the study, this specimen's time point is: about 28 days (+/-7) after the second vaccine dose. Because spike-specific TCR depth and breadth did not differ between the two schedules, AZD1222 recipients who got a second dose at roughly 4 weeks were pooled with those who got a second dose at roughly 12 weeks. Vaccinee samples were obtained from the UK trials COV001 and COV002, which included a single-blind randomized controlled phase 2/3 trial of AZD1222 (ChAdOx1 nCoV-19) in healthy adults. Trial participant PBMC samples were collected at day 0 and day 28 after the second dose for TCRbeta chain sequencing. The germline V gene (reference sequence) yields LGHDT for CDR1 and YNNKEL for CDR2. Its CDR3 holds 14 amino acids, cysteine through phenylalanine. Only the CDR3 DNA is retained, 42 bases long and in frame from the first base. Germline trimming: 6 bases from V, 3 bases from J; junction bases outside gene matches: 6.

This receptor chain uses TRBV3-1 (or the pseudogene TRBV3-2) and TRBJ2-7; TRBD2 matches 9 bases in the middle. Here the sequenced sample was peripheral blood, taken 28 days after the second AZD1222 dose. The receptor comes from an adult who received the AZD1222 COVID-19 vaccine. CDR3 sequence: CASSQRGAIYEQYF. The nucleotides are TGTGCCAGCAGTCAGCGGGGGGCGATCTACGAGCAGTACTTC.